One and the same sample provided the 19 T cell receptor beta chains below, sequenced in a study of response to subunit inactivated influenza vaccine. TCRdb reprocessed the RT-PCR reads via MiXCR and lists one record per CDR3 protein. This sample has around 600,000 distinct CDR3 sequences, with about 11% found just once. This sample was shared with a second study, whose subject was T cells expressing NK-cell markers. Per that paper: Libraries used 5'RACE template switching adding universal primer site and UMIs.

The input for sequencing was PBMCs from blood, taken on the day of vaccination. The receptors were gathered from a man in his forties or fifties who received an inactivated influenza vaccine.

CDR3 sequence: CASSLSSGTGGEKLFF. CDR3 nucleotides: TGTGCCAGCAGTTTATCTTCCGGGACAGGGGGTGAAAAACTGTTTTTT. The V call is TRBV28, the J call TRBJ1-4, with 11 bases identical to TRBD1. CDR3 length: 16 residues. Germline loops: CDR1 MDHEN, CDR2 SYDVKM. J gave up 7 bases and V 1 base, and 5 bases lay outside the gene matches. Combining the CDR3 with reference TRBV28 and TRBJ1-4 gives the whole variable domain DVKVTQSSRYLVKRTGEKVFLECVQDMDHENMFWYRQDPGLGLRLIYFSYDVKMKEKGDIPEGYSVSREKKERFSLILESASTNQTSMYLCASSLSSGTGGEKLFFGSGTQLSVL.

This clonotype has just a few counts. This chain joins TRBV7-9 and TRBJ2-1, with 7 positions matching TRBD2. The CDR3 is 15 residues long. The trim removed 7 bases at V and 3 bases at J, leaving 9 bases unmatched. Germline values: CDR1 SEHNR, CDR2 FQNEAQ (reference sequence). The CDR3 loop reads CASTPSLAVYNEQFF. CDR3 DNA sequence: TGTGCCAGCACCCCTAGTCTAGCGGTCTACAATGAGCAGTTCTTC.

This clonotype was seen only a few times. This chain connects TRBV18 to TRBJ2-7; TRBD2 matches 9 bases. This CDR3 spans 15 amino acids. Germline trimming cut 5 bases from V and 10 bases from J; bases unmatched to any gene: 15. Germline lookup yields CDR1 KGHSH and CDR2 LQKENI. CDR3 bases: TGTGCCAGCTCAGGTTCAGCGGGAGGATTCTTCGGACAGTACTTC. Amino acid sequence: CASSGSAGGFFGQYF.

In this sample, this clonotype turned up many times. The chain combines TRBV28 with TRBJ2-1; 11 bases are a match to TRBD2. CDR3 length equals 16 residues. V shed 1 base and J 4 bases; nucleotides not matched to a gene: 3. Germline V gene lookup returns CDR1 MDHEN and CDR2 SYDVKM. CDR3 nucleotide sequence: TGTGCCAGCAGTTTATCCGGGACTAGCGGTTACAATGAGCAGTTCTTC. It yields the protein CASSLSGTSGYNEQFF.

The chain is built from TRBV4-3 and TRBJ2-7, with D perhaps TRBD1 (5 bases). Germline V lookup: CDR1 LGHNA, CDR2 YSLEER. V lost 0 bases and J lost 3, with 12 bases in between. The CDR3 is made up of 15 amino acids. The CDR3 DNA reads as TGCGCCAGCAGCCAAGAAATAGGGGTCAACTACGAGCAGTACTTC. As protein: CASSQEIGVNYEQYF.

V usage is TRBV10-3 and J usage is TRBJ2-6, with 7 bases lining up with TRBD1. The CDR3 loop spans 18 amino acids. The V and J ends lost 5 bases and 4 bases, in that order; junction bases with no gene match: 14. Germline lookup yields CDR1 ENHRY and CDR2 SYGVKD. CDR3 residues: CAISSTGKAPTGANVLTF. The CDR3 DNA is TGTGCCATCAGTTCGACAGGGAAAGCCCCAACCGGGGCCAACGTCCTGACTTTC.

The chain links TRBV6-2 or TRBV6-3 to TRBJ2-2; tentatively, D is TRBD1 (5 bases). CDR1 is MNHEY and CDR2 is SVGEGT in the germline V gene. CDR3 length: 13 amino acids. The V and J ends lost 10 bases and 6 bases respectively, with 15 bases between them. Here the CDR3 reads CATDTQGPGELFF. In DNA form, the CDR3 reads TGTGCCACGGATACTCAGGGTCCCGGGGAGCTGTTTTTT.

The chain uses TRBV20-1 and TRBJ2-5; D is possibly TRBD2 (5 bases). This CDR3 has 11 residues. The V gene lost 4 bases and the J gene lost 13 bases, with 16 bases spanning the gap. Germline-derived CDR1 and CDR2 are DFQATT and SNEGSKA (reference sequence). This chain's CDR3 is CSANALAALYF. The DNA of the CDR3 is TGCAGTGCTAACGCTCTAGCCGCCCTGTACTTC.

The rearrangement joins TRBV2 to TRBJ2-2; the match to TRBD2 covers 7 bases. The length of the CDR3 is 16 residues. The germline gives CDR1 SNHLY, CDR2 FYNNEI. V gave up 10 bases and J gave up 1 base; unmatched junction bases: 12. In DNA, the CDR3 is TGTGCCATCGCCGCAAGGGGAGGGTTGAACACCGGGGAGCTGTTTTTT. It yields the protein CAIAARGGLNTGELFF. The full variable domain, with the rest looked up from reference TRBV2 and TRBJ2-2, is EPEVTQTPSHQVTQMGQEVILRCVPISNHLYFYWYRQILGQKVEFLVSFYNNEISEKSEIFDDQFSVERPDGSNFTLKIRSTKLEDSAMYFCAIAARGGLNTGELFFGEGSRLTVL.

This clonotype has a handful of counts. The rearrangement uses TRBV6-5 and TRBJ1-2; no definite D call. The CDR3 totals 14 residues. Germline V gives CDR1 MNHEY, CDR2 SVGAGI. Trimming shortened V by 2 bases and J by 4 bases, and 11 bases separated the two germline ends. The CDR3 is CASSYKIRAYGYTF. Here the CDR3 DNA reads TGTGCCAGCAGTTACAAGATCCGGGCCTATGGCTACACCTTC.

This chain uses TRBV5-1 with TRBJ2-7; TRBD1 is a possible D gene (6 bases). This CDR3 has 15 residues. Germline lookup yields CDR1 SGHRS and CDR2 YFSETQ. Trimming removed 4 bases at V and 2 bases at J, with 16 bases between. CDR3 in DNA: TGCGCCAGCAGCGCAAACAGGGTTTCCCCCTACGAGCAGTACTTC. Its protein product is CASSANRVSPYEQYF.

There are a few counts of this clonotype. The genes are TRBV28 and TRBJ2-1; D is ambiguous. Germline CDR1 and CDR2: MDHEN and SYDVKM. The V end was cut by 2 bases, the J end by 0 bases, with 14 bases between. The CDR3 runs to 17 residues. CDR3 loop: CASSLTLVMSSYNEQFF. The DNA for the CDR3 is TGTGCCAGCAGTTTAACCCTCGTCATGAGCTCCTACAATGAGCAGTTCTTC.

The V call is TRBV27, the J call TRBJ2-1, with TRBD1 matching 7 bases. The CDR3 is made up of 12 amino acids. Trimming cost V 5 bases and J 13 bases; bases outside gene matches: 8. Germline assignment: CDR1 MNHEY and CDR2 SMNVEV (reference sequence). CDR3 coding DNA: TGTGCCAGCAGTACATCCGGGACAGACCAGTTCTTC. This encodes CASSTSGTDQFF.

This clonotype appeared many times. The chain uses TRBV10-3 and TRBJ2-2; D is unresolved. Germline CDR1 and CDR2: ENHRY and SYGVKD. The ends were cut back, 7 bases at V and 4 bases at J, with 16 bases in the middle. The CDR3 extends over 15 amino acids. The CDR3 DNA is TGTGCCATCAAGGATATTGGTACGCGCACCGGGGAGCTGTTTTTT. Protein product: CAIKDIGTRTGELFF.

The genes are TRBV7-9 and TRBJ2-3, with TRBD2 identical over 10 bases. Germline V lookup: CDR1 SEHNR, CDR2 FQNEAQ (reference sequence). CDR3 length: 14 residues. V shed 10 bases, J shed 5 bases, and the junction held 9 bases outside the gene matches. The CDR3: CANEREGVGDTQYF. CDR3 coding DNA: TGTGCCAACGAGCGGGAGGGAGTGGGAGATACGCAGTATTTT.

The genes are TRBV12-3 or TRBV12-4 and TRBJ2-2; D tentatively fits TRBD1 or TRBD2 (5 bases each). The CDR3 sequence is 13 residues long. Trimming shortened V by 3 bases and J by 6 bases, and 8 bases separated the two germline ends. The CDR3 DNA is TGTGCCAGCAGTTTTGAGGGGTCCGGGGAGCTGTTTTTT. Encoded protein: CASSFEGSGELFF.

V usage is TRBV4-1 and J usage is TRBJ1-6, with TRBD1 matching 7 bases. The CDR3 loop spans 15 amino acids. CDR1 MGHRA and CDR2 YSYEKL come from the germline V gene. V was clipped by 0 bases and J by 11 bases; unmatched bases: 7. CDR3 residues: CASSQDPGRGPPLHF. As DNA, the CDR3 is TGCGCCAGCAGCCAAGACCCGGGGAGGGGGCCACCCCTCCACTTT.

The rearrangement joins TRBV7-9 to TRBJ2-1; TRBD2 matches at 13 bases. Germline V lookup: CDR1 SEHNR, CDR2 FQNEAQ (reference sequence). The CDR3 runs to 14 residues. V was pared by 6 bases and J by 13 bases, with 9 bases of the junction left unmatched. The CDR3 DNA reads as TGTGCCAGCAGTAGAGGAGGGACTAGCGGGACTCAGTTCTTC. It translates to CASSRGGTSGTQFF.

This clonotype was counted only a few times. The gene calls are TRBV10-3 and TRBJ2-1; D may be TRBD1 (5 bases). Germline V gives CDR1 ENHRY, CDR2 SYGVKD. V lost 3 bases, J lost 9 bases, and 15 bases lay in between. The CDR3 length is 14 residues. CDR3 DNA: TGTGCCATCAGTGAAGGCAGGGAAGTAGGTGAGCAGTTCTTC. This sequence encodes CAISEGREVGEQFF.